The rows below give T cell receptor beta chains drawn from one sample of a study of metastatic and nonmetastatic thyroid tumors. TCRdb re-called the PCR reads via MiXCR. This table has tens of thousands of clones, around 33% appearing once. Sequenced input: tumor tissue. Receptors originate from a female donor with papillary thyroid cancer or a benign thyroid nodule (not recorded which). Some clones in this sample may be carry-over from other donors' samples. CDR3s include the opening cysteine and the closing phenylalanine or tryptophan. A D gene is named only where the DNA matches it firmly. Size is omitted from some rows. Given values are once, few, many or a class for expanded clones.

clone_size: few; j_call: TRBJ2-3; v_call: TRBV6-2/TRBV6-3; d_call: -; cdr3_aa: CASSKGGPTDTQYF; cdr3_nt: TGTGCCAGCTCTAAGGGAGGACCCACAGATACGCAGTATTTT
clone_size: -; j_call: TRBJ2-3; v_call: TRBV12-3/TRBV12-4; d_call: TRBD2; cdr3_aa: CASSPEAGAADTQYF; cdr3_nt: TGTGCCAGCAGTCCAGAGGCGGGAGCGGCAGATACGCAGTATTTT
clone_size: -; j_call: TRBJ2-1; v_call: TRBV30; d_call: -; cdr3_aa: CAWSSENKIGQFF; cdr3_nt: TGTGCCTGGAGTTCTGAGAATAAAATAGGGCAGTTCTTC
clone_size: -; j_call: TRBJ1-2; v_call: TRBV6-5; d_call: TRBD1; cdr3_aa: CASSYLRDRDGYTF; cdr3_nt: TGTGCCAGCAGTTACTTAAGGGACAGAGATGGCTACACCTTC
clone_size: -; j_call: TRBJ2-3; v_call: TRBV5-1; d_call: TRBD2; cdr3_aa: CASSLGTSGSTDTQYF; cdr3_nt: TGCGCCAGCAGCTTGGGGACTAGCGGGAGCACAGATACGCAGTATTTT
clone_size: -; j_call: TRBJ1-2; v_call: TRBV6-1; d_call: TRBD1; cdr3_aa: CASSETGTGKTF; cdr3_nt: TGTGCCAGCAGTGAAACCGGGACAGGCAAGACCTTC
clone_size: few; j_call: TRBJ2-3; v_call: TRBV12-3/TRBV12-4; d_call: TRBD1; cdr3_aa: CASNRGQGDTQYF; cdr3_nt: TGTGCCAGTAACAGGGGGCAGGGAGATACGCAGTATTTT
clone_size: -; j_call: TRBJ1-6; v_call: TRBV30; d_call: TRBD1; cdr3_aa: CAWSPPTGINSPLHF; cdr3_nt: TGTGCCTGGAGTCCCCCGACAGGGATCAATTCACCCCTCCACTTT
clone_size: few; j_call: TRBJ2-2; v_call: TRBV28; d_call: TRBD1; cdr3_aa: CASRVDRGPYTGELFF; cdr3_nt: TGTGCCAGCAGGGTGGACAGGGGGCCGTACACCGGGGAGCTGTTTTTT
clone_size: -; j_call: TRBJ2-2; v_call: TRBV19; d_call: -; cdr3_aa: CASRAGTVSGELFF; cdr3_nt: TGTGCCAGTAGGGCAGGGACGGTTTCCGGGGAGCTGTTTTTT
clone_size: few; j_call: TRBJ1-5; v_call: TRBV28; d_call: -; cdr3_aa: CASSRGSDSTNQPQHF; cdr3_nt: TGTGCCAGCAGCCGGGGTTCGGACAGTACCAATCAGCCCCAGCATTTT
clone_size: once; j_call: TRBJ2-7; v_call: TRBV11-2; d_call: TRBD1; cdr3_aa: CASSRDRGYEQYF; cdr3_nt: TGTGCCAGCAGCCGCGACAGGGGCTACGAGCAGTACTTC